Listed here are 14 T cell receptor beta chains from one sample, sequenced in a study of T-cell reconstitution after alpha-beta-depleted transplantation in children (dated by TCRdb to between 2015 and 2016). Read against the paper, the sample's treatment or condition label means: allogeneic hematopoietic cell transplantation with graft depleted of TCRalphabeta T cells and CD19 B cells. The method behind the library was PCR. The data were produced on an Illumina HiSeq 2500. Molecular barcoding was employed in the preparation of TCR libraries, with unique molecular identifiers being used to normalize TCRbeta repertoire quantification. In-frame beta chains were kept once TCRdb had trimmed the public reads at Q25 with fastp and called clones with MiXCR. Each record represents a unique CDR3 protein, reported with the most common genes and DNA among its rows. Present in this sample are about a million distinct CDR3 sequences, roughly 29% of which were seen just once. The ten largest clonotypes hold over 25% of the sample.

Source: PBMCs, mostly from graft donor cells, taken 360 days after TCRalphabeta/CD19-depleted stem cell transplant. Source of these receptors: a boy in the first two years of life who had a stem cell transplant for SCID, so the T cells may come from the graft donor.

This chain joins TRBV12-3 or TRBV12-4 and TRBJ1-2, with D possibly matching TRBD1 (6 bases). CDR3 length equals 16 residues. The V gene lost 4 bases and the J gene lost 0 bases, with 15 bases spanning the gap. CDR3 in DNA: TGTGCCAGCAGTTATCTACAGGGTAGGGCTAACTATGGCTACACCTTC. Translation gives CASSYLQGRANYGYTF.

This clonotype was seen more than once but under ten times. This chain uses TRBV12-3 or TRBV12-4 with TRBJ1-3; weak D call: TRBD1 (6 bases). V shed 7 bases and J shed 4 bases, with 17 bases lying between them. The CDR3 is 15 amino acids. The CDR3 DNA is TGTGCCAGCACCCCGCGAGAGACAGGAGGAAACACCATATATTTT. Amino acids: CASTPRETGGNTIYF.

This clonotype was seen a few times. The rearrangement joins TRBV7-2 to TRBJ2-3; D may be TRBD1 (6 bases). The CDR3 totals 16 residues. V lost 4 bases to trimming and J lost 6 bases, with 20 bases between them. The germline V gene has CDR1 SGHTA and CDR2 FQGNSA. The CDR3 loop is CASSSHHQGPWDTQYF. The CDR3 DNA reads TGTGCCAGCAGCTCCCACCACCAGGGGCCCTGGGATACGCAGTATTTT.

The CDR3 sequence: CASRGPLGSGANVLTF. The CDR3 DNA is TGTGCCAGCAGGGGACCTCTGGGTTCCGGGGCCAACGTCCTGACTTTC. This chain joins TRBV6-2 or TRBV6-3 and TRBJ2-6; D may match TRBD1 or TRBD2 (5 bases each). CDR1 and CDR2 (germline): MNHEY, SVGEGT. The CDR3 is 16 amino acids. The V end lost 6 bases, the J end lost 4 bases, and 16 bases lay between the germline ends.

V is TRBV2 and J is TRBJ1-4; possibly TRBD1 for D (5 bases). With 7 bases removed from V and 8 bases from J, the gap between germline ends came to 23 bases. The CDR3 has 16 residues. Germline lookup yields CDR1 SNHLY and CDR2 FYNNEI. CDR3 loop: CASTDSPTVSAEKLFF. The CDR3 region has the DNA TGTGCCAGCACCGATTCCCCGACAGTCAGTGCGGAAAAACTGTTTTTT.

This clonotype was seen more than once but under ten times. The chain has TRBV29-1 and TRBJ1-2, with 9 bases fitting TRBD1. CDR3 length equals 14 residues. Trimming took 5 bases from V and 6 from J; bases not matched to a gene: 10. Looked up from germline, CDR1 is SQVTM and CDR2 is ANQGSEA. Here the CDR3 reads CSVRPGQGEHGYTF. CDR3 sequence (DNA): TGCAGCGTTCGACCGGGACAGGGCGAACATGGCTACACCTTC.

The J gene is TRBJ2-3, the V gene TRBV20-1; the D is unclear. The CDR3 is 13 residues long. Looked up from germline, CDR1 is DFQATT and CDR2 is SNEGSKA (reference sequence). CDR3 sequence (DNA): TGCAGGCCCTTTGGAGTTGTGGCTGATACGCAGTATTTT. Amino acid sequence: CRPFGVVADTQYF.

This clonotype was detected only a few times. The CDR3 ends on some other residue instead of the conserved phenylalanine or tryptophan, so this is likely a read error. The DNA is left out, because the CDR3 cannot be placed on it with certainty; the CDR3 is given as TCRdb lists it. The V call is TRBV28, the J call TRBJ2-3; TRBD2, the table's D call, was not compared with the DNA. The germline V gene encodes CDR1 MDHEN and CDR2 SYDVKM. The CDR3 has 11 residues if both end residues are counted. The CDR3: CASSLSRALVL.

The J gene is TRBJ2-2, the V gene TRBV18, with D uncertain. CDR1 KGHSH and CDR2 LQKENI come from the germline V gene. The CDR3 loop spans 15 amino acids. Trimming pared 3 bases from V and 0 bases from J, leaving 8 bases between. This CDR3 reads CASSPGRSNTGELFF. The CDR3 coding sequence is TGTGCCAGCTCACCGGGCAGGTCGAACACCGGGGAGCTGTTTTTT. The full variable domain, its missing parts supplied by reference TRBV18 and TRBJ2-2, is NAGVMQNPRHLVRRRGQEARLRCSPMKGHSHVYWYRQLPEEGLKFMVYLQKENIIDESGMPKERFSAEFPKEGPSILRIQQVVRGDSAAYFCASSPGRSNTGELFFGEGSRLTVL.

In this sample, this clonotype turned up a few times. The genes are TRBV6-1 and TRBJ2-7, with D possibly called TRBD1 or TRBD2 (5 bases each). The CDR3 sequence is 15 residues long. Trimming pared 8 bases from V and 3 bases from J, leaving 20 bases between. Germline V CDR1 and CDR2: MNHNS, SASEGT. CDR3 DNA: TGTGCCAGCTTGGCCCAGCAGGGTGGGAGCTACGAGCAGTACTTC. Translation gives CASLAQQGGSYEQYF.

This clonotype was recorded a few times. The rearrangement uses TRBV5-1 and TRBJ1-1, with D possibly being TRBD1 (5 bases). V lost 5 bases and J lost 5, with 22 bases in between. This CDR3 has 16 residues. Germline V gives CDR1 SGHRS, CDR2 YFSETQ. CDR3 nucleotide sequence: TGCGCCAGCAGTCCCGGGGCCGCACCTGGCGGGACTGAAGCTTTCTTT. The encoded protein is CASSPGAAPGGTEAFF.

In its sample, this clonotype was seen a few times. The V call is TRBV20-1, the J call TRBJ2-1, with TRBD1 matching 8 bases. The CDR3 has 17 residues. CDR1 and CDR2 from the germline V gene are DFQATT and SNEGSKA (reference sequence). V was clipped by 0 bases and J by 2 bases; unmatched bases: 9. In DNA, the CDR3 is TGCAGTGCTAGAGATCACCTCCCAGGGGGCACCTACAATGAGCAGTTCTTC. This codes for CSARDHLPGGTYNEQFF.

This clonotype has just a few counts. The rearrangement joins TRBV5-6 to TRBJ2-3; D remains unclear. The CDR3 has 14 residues. Germline CDR1 is SGHDT and CDR2 is YYEEEE. With 0 bases removed from V and 4 bases from J, the gap between germline ends came to 9 bases. The CDR3 spells CASSLEGVADTQYF. The CDR3 nucleotides read TGTGCCAGCAGCTTGGAGGGCGTGGCAGATACGCAGTATTTT.

The gene calls are TRBV3-1 and TRBJ2-3; D gene unclear. Germline values: CDR1 LGHDT, CDR2 YNNKEL (reference sequence). The CDR3 is made up of 14 amino acids. V lost 4 bases and J 4 bases, leaving 12 bases between the germline ends. CDR3 nucleotide sequence: TGTGCCAGCAGCCGACTCTTTAGAGCAGATACGCAGTATTTT. This encodes CASSRLFRADTQYF.